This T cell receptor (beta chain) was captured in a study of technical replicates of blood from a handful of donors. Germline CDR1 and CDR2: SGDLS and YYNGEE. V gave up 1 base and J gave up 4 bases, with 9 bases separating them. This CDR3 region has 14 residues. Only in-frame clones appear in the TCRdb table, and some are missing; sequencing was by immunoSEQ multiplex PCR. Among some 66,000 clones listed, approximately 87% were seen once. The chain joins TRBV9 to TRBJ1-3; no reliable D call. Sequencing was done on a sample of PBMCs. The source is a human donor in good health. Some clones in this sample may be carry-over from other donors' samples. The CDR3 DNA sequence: TGTGCCAGCAGCGTAACGGGATCCGGAAACACCATATATTTT. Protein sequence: CASSVTGSGNTIYF.